This passage covers 23 T cell receptor beta chains from one sample sequenced in a study of siplizumab effects on memory and regulatory T cells. Produced via immunoSEQ multiplex PCR; TCRdb's table is partial and in-frame only. In the table there are approximately 94,000 clones, approximately 94% of which are singletons. What was sequenced was non-Treg CD4+ T cells sorted from blood. These receptors all stem from a human donor in good health.

The rearrangement joins TRBV9 to TRBJ2-5; 8 bases are a match to TRBD1. The V and J ends lost 3 bases and 2 bases, in that order; junction bases with no gene match: 3. The germline CDR1 and CDR2 sequences are SGDLS and YYNGEE. The CDR3 is made up of 14 amino acids. The CDR3 nucleotides read TGTGCCAGCAGCGAAACAGGGGGGCAAGAGACCCAGTACTTC. It is translated as CASSETGGQETQYF.

The chain is built from TRBV27 and TRBJ2-2, with a tentative D call TRBD1 (6 bases). Trimming took off 6 bases at V and 5 bases at J, with 10 bases between the two ends. Germline CDR1 and CDR2: MNHEY and SMNVEV (reference sequence). CDR3 length: 13 residues. The CDR3: CASSRQVTGELFF. CDR3 sequence (DNA): TGTGCCAGCAGCCGACAGGTGACCGGGGAGCTGTTTTTT.

The genes are TRBV18 and TRBJ2-7; 9 positions match TRBD1. The CDR3 runs 14 residues. Trimming took 3 bases from V and 0 from J; bases not matched to a gene: 0. The germline V gene has CDR1 KGHSH and CDR2 LQKENI. The CDR3 DNA reads as TGTGCCAGCTCACCGGGACAGGGCTCCTACGAGCAGTACTTC. Its translation is CASSPGQGSYEQYF.

V usage is TRBV2 and J usage is TRBJ2-1; weak D call: TRBD2 (6 bases). Trimming took 7 bases from V and 4 from J, leaving 11 bases between them. The CDR3 has 13 residues. The germline gives CDR1 SNHLY, CDR2 FYNNEI. CDR3 loop: CASNVGGYNEQFF. In DNA form, the CDR3 reads TGTGCCAGCAATGTCGGGGGTTACAATGAGCAGTTCTTC.

This rearrangement joins TRBV19 to TRBJ2-1; 12 nucleotides line up with TRBD2. Trimming at V came to 9 bases and at J to 5 bases, leaving 5 bases not matched to a gene. Germline CDR1 and CDR2: LNHDA and SQIVND (reference sequence). The CDR3 length is 14 residues. CDR3: CASRTSGMNNEQFF. In DNA, the CDR3 is TGTGCCAGCCGGACTAGCGGGATGAACAATGAGCAGTTCTTC.

V and J are TRBV11-3 and TRBJ2-7, with a tentative D call TRBD1 (7 bases). Germline assignment: CDR1 SGHNT and CDR2 YENEEA. The CDR3 runs to 16 residues. Trimming cost V 2 bases and J 6 bases, with 20 bases left between them. In DNA, the CDR3 is TGTGCCAGCAGCTTAACTACCGGGAACAGGGGAGGCGAGCAGTACTTC. It codes for CASSLTTGNRGGEQYF.

This rearrangement joins TRBV28 to TRBJ2-7; D may be TRBD2 (6 bases). The germline V and J ends were trimmed by 5 bases and 0 bases, with 17 bases remaining between them. CDR1 MDHEN and CDR2 SYDVKM come from the germline V gene. The CDR3 is 16 amino acids. The CDR3, as DNA: TGTGCCAGCAGTCTGACCACAGGAGGGCGCTCCTACGAGCAGTACTTC. It encodes CASSLTTGGRSYEQYF.

V gene TRBV5-4 combines with J gene TRBJ2-7; TRBD2 aligns across 12 bases. Germline CDR1 and CDR2: SGHNT and YYREEE (reference sequence). Trimming took 4 bases from V and 3 from J; bases not matched to a gene: 5. The CDR3 totals 15 residues. The CDR3 bases are TGTGCCAGCAGCCCGAGACTAGCGGGAGACTACGAGCAGTACTTC. The encoded protein is CASSPRLAGDYEQYF.

This chain joins TRBV9 and TRBJ2-5; possible D gene TRBD1, 6 bases. Trimming left V 0 bases short and J 5 bases short, with 11 bases between. The length of the CDR3 is 14 residues. The V gene's germline CDR1 is SGDLS and CDR2 YYNGEE. CDR3 region: CASSVAWGQETQYF. As DNA, the CDR3 is TGTGCCAGCAGCGTAGCCTGGGGGCAGGAGACCCAGTACTTC.

The V call is TRBV6-4, the J call TRBJ2-2; D is possibly TRBD2 (5 bases). The CDR3 loop spans 12 amino acids. Trimming stripped 6 bases from V and 6 bases from J, with 8 bases between. Germline assignment: CDR1 MRHNA and CDR2 SNTAGT. CDR3 sequence reads: CASRGGAGELFF. The CDR3 DNA sequence: TGTGCCAGCAGAGGAGGTGCCGGGGAGCTGTTTTTT.

The V and J genes are TRBV29-1 and TRBJ2-6, with 9 bases aligning to TRBD1. Germline CDR1 is SQVTM and CDR2 is ANQGSEA. Trimming removed 4 bases from V and 4 bases from J; junction bases left unmatched: 14. This CDR3 comprises 18 residues. CDR3 protein: CSVVIGQGIWDGANVLTF. CDR3 nucleotide sequence: TGCAGCGTTGTCATTGGACAGGGGATTTGGGACGGGGCCAACGTCCTGACTTTC.

The DNA of the CDR3 is TGTGCCAGCAGCCGCATCCCCCTAGCGGGAGGGTTCACCGGGGAGCTGTTTTTT. Protein product: CASSRIPLAGGFTGELFF. The chain combines TRBV5-4 with TRBJ2-2; 12 bases are shared with TRBD2. CDR1 is SGHNT and CDR2 is YYREEE in the germline V gene (reference sequence). Trimming at V came to 4 bases and at J to 4 bases, leaving 11 bases not matched to a gene. The CDR3 totals 18 residues.

This chain connects TRBV2 to TRBJ2-3; tentative D call: TRBD2 (5 bases). V lost 4 bases, J lost 0 bases, and 8 bases lay in between. The CDR3 runs 14 residues. The germline gives CDR1 SNHLY, CDR2 FYNNEI. The CDR3 sequence: CASSAGVSTDTQYF. The CDR3 DNA follows: TGTGCCAGCAGTGCCGGGGTTAGCACAGATACGCAGTATTTT.

The V and J genes are TRBV18 and TRBJ2-5; D remains unclear. The V gene lost 3 bases and the J gene lost 5 bases, with 13 bases spanning the gap. Germline V gives CDR1 KGHSH, CDR2 LQKENI. This CDR3 has 14 residues. Written as DNA, the CDR3 is TGTGCCAGCTCACCGACCGTCGGCTTGGAGACCCAGTACTTC. Translating it yields CASSPTVGLETQYF.

The chain recombines TRBV23-1 with TRBJ1-5; 7 nucleotides agree with TRBD1. Being an ORF, TRBV23-1 has a function that is uncertain. The V segment lost 6 bases and the J segment 0 bases; nucleotides outside the gene matches: 20. The CDR3 spans 20 residues. In nucleotides, the CDR3 is TGCGCCAGCAGCCATTACAAAGGGGACAGCCAAAGATATAGCAATCAGCCCCAGCATTTT. Encoded protein: CASSHYKGDSQRYSNQPQHF.

This sequence joins TRBV6-4 and TRBJ2-7; a possible D gene is TRBD2 (5 bases). Per the germline V gene, CDR1 is MRHNA and CDR2 is SNTAGT. The CDR3 loop spans 15 amino acids. V was trimmed by 6 bases and J by 6 bases, leaving 21 bases between them. CDR3 in DNA: TGTGCCAGCAGCCCCGAGGGCCTAACGGGGTCCGAGCAGTACTTC. This gives the protein CASSPEGLTGSEQYF.

The J gene is TRBJ2-3, the V gene TRBV7-3; a weak D match, TRBD1 (6 bases). The V end was cut by 2 bases, the J end by 6 bases, with 9 bases between. CDR1 is SGHTA and CDR2 is FQGTGA in the germline V gene. This CDR3 contains 13 residues. The DNA of the CDR3 is TGTGCCAGCAGCTTAGTCAGGGGCGATACGCAGTATTTT. It encodes CASSLVRGDTQYF.

V gene TRBV18 combines with J gene TRBJ2-3; 8 bases are shared with TRBD2. Germline V CDR1 and CDR2: KGHSH, LQKENI. The CDR3 covers 15 residues. The trim removed 1 base at V and 1 base at J, leaving 1 base unmatched. CDR3 loop: CASSPQLAGTDTQYF. Here the CDR3 DNA reads TGTGCCAGCTCACCACAACTAGCGGGCACAGATACGCAGTATTTT.

V and J are TRBV11-3 and TRBJ2-1; D is perhaps TRBD2 (5 bases). Trimming shortened V by 5 bases and J by 9 bases, and 17 bases separated the two germline ends. The CDR3 contains 14 residues. Germline CDR1 SGHNT, CDR2 YENEEA. The CDR3 here is CASSETAGYSEQFF. In DNA, the CDR3 is TGTGCCAGCAGCGAGACGGCGGGTTATAGTGAGCAGTTCTTC.

This clone was recorded once. Relative to the germline gene, one junction end is altered; a read error may explain this. This sequence joins TRBV7-7 and TRBJ2-5, with 7 bases fitting TRBD1. CDR1 and CDR2 (germline): SSHAT, FNYEAQ (reference sequence). This CDR3 region has 14 residues. The DNA for the CDR3 is TGTGCTAGCAGCCTCTCGGGACAGATAGATACCCAGTACTTC. Its protein product is CASSLSGQIDTQYF.

J is TRBJ2-2 and V is TRBV12-5, with D uncertain. Trimming pared 0 bases from V and 7 bases from J, leaving 3 bases between. CDR1 and CDR2 from the germline V gene are LGHNT and FRNRAP. The CDR3 has 12 amino acids. The CDR3 region has the DNA TGTGCTAGTGGTTTGGTACGCGGGGAGCTGTTTTTT. Translated, it gives CASGLVRGELFF.

The chain employs TRBV7-9 and TRBJ1-3; 9 bases match TRBD1. This CDR3 region has 16 residues. V was clipped by 5 bases and J by 2 bases; unmatched bases: 7. CDR1 is SEHNR and CDR2 is FQNEAQ in the germline V gene (reference sequence). This CDR3 reads CASSLEQGAAGNTIYF. CDR3 DNA sequence: TGTGCCAGCAGCCTGGAACAGGGGGCGGCTGGAAACACCATATATTTT.

This CDR3 reads CASSLPGLQSPGNTIYF. As DNA, the CDR3 is TGTGCCAGCAGTCTACCCGGGCTTCAGAGTCCTGGAAACACCATATATTTT. The genes are TRBV28 and TRBJ1-3, with D uncertain. The germline gives CDR1 MDHEN, CDR2 SYDVKM. V shed 5 bases and J shed 2 bases, with 19 bases lying between them. The CDR3 is made up of 17 amino acids.